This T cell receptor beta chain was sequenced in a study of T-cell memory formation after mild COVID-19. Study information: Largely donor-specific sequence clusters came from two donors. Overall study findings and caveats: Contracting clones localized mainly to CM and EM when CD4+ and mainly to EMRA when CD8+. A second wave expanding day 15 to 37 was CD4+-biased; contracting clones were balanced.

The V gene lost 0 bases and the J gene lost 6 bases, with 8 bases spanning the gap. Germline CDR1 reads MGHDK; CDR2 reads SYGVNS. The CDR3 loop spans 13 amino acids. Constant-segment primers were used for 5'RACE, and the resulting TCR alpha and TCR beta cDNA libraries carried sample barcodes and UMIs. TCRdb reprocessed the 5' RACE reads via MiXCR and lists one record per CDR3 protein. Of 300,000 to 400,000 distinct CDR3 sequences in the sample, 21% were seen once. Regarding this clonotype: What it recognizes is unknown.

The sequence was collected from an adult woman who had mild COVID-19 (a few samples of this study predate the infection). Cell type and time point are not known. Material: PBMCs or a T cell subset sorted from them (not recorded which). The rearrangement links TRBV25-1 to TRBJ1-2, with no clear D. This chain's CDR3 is CASSEYRDNGYTF. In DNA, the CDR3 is TGTGCCAGCAGTGAATATAGGGATAATGGCTACACCTTC.